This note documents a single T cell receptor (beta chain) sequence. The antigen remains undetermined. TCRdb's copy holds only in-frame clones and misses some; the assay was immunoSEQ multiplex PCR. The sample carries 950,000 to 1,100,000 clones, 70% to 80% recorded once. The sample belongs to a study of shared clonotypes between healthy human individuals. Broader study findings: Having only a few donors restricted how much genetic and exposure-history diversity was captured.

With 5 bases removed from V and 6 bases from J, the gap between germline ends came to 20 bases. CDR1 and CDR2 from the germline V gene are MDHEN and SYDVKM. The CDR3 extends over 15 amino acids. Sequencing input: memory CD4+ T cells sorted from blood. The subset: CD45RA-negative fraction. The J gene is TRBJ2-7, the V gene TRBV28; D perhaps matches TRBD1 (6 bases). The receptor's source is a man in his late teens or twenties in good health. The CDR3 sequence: CASSPGFPRGPEQYF. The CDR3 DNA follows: TGTGCCAGCAGTCCTGGCTTCCCCAGGGGACCCGAGCAGTACTTC.